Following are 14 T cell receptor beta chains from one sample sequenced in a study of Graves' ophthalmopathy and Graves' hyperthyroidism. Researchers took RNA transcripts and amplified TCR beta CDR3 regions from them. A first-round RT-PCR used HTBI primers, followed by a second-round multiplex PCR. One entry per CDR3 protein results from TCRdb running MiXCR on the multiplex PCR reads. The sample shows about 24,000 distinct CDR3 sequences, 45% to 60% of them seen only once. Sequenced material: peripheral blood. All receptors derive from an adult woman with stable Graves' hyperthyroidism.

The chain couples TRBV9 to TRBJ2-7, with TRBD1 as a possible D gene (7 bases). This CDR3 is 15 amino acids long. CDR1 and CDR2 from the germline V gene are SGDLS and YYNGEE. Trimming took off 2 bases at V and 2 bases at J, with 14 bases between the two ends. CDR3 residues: CASSVQTGTPYEQYF. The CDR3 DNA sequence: TGTGCCAGCAGCGTTCAGACAGGGACTCCCTACGAGCAGTACTTC.

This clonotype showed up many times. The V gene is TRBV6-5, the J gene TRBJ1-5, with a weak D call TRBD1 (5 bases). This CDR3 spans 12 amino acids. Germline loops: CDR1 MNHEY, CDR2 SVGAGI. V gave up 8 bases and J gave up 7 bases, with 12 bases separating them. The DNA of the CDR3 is TGTGCCAGCGGGCCAGGGAGGCAGCCCCAGCATTTT. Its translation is CASGPGRQPQHF.

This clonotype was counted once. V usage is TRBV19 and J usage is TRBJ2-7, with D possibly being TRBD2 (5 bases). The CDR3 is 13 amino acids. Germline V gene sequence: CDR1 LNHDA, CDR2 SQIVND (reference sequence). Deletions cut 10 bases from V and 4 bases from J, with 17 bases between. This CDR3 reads CAIAAGKGYEQYF. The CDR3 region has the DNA TGTGCCATCGCCGCGGGTAAGGGTTACGAGCAGTACTTC. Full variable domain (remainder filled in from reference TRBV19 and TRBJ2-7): DGGITQSPKYLFRKEGQNVTLSCEQNLNHDAMYWYRQDPGQGLRLIYYSQIVNDFQKGDIAEGYSVSREKKESFPLTVTSAQKNPTAFYLCAIAAGKGYEQYFGPGTRLTVT.

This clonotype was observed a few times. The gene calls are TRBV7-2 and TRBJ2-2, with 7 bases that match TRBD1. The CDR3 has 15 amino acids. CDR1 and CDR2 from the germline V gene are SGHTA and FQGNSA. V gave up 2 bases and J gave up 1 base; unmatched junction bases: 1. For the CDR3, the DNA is TGTGCCAGCAGCTTAAGACAGGGGAACACCGGGGAGCTGTTTTTT. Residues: CASSLRQGNTGELFF.

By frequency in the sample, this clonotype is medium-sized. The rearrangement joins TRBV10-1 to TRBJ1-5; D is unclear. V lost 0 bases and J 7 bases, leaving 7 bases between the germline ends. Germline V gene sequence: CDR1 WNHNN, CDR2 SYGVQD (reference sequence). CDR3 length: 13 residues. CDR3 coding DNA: TGCGCCAGCAGTGAGTCCGGTGGCCAGCCCCAGCATTTT. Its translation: CASSESGGQPQHF.

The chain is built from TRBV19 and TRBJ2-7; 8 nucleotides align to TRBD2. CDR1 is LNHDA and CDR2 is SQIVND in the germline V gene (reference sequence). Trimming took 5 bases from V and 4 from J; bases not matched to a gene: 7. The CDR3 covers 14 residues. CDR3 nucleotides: TGTGCCAGTAGTCCCCAGGGACTAGTATACGAGCAGTACTTC. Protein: CASSPQGLVYEQYF.

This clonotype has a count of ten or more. The chain's CDR3 is CAWSATKGQPQHF. Written as DNA, the CDR3 is TGTGCCTGGAGTGCCACAAAAGGTCAGCCCCAGCATTTT. The rearrangement joins TRBV30 to TRBJ1-5; D call uncertain. CDR1 is GTSNPN and CDR2 is SVGIG in the germline V gene (reference sequence). The V and J ends lost 1 base and 6 bases respectively, with 10 bases between them. This CDR3 has 13 amino acids. Combining the CDR3 with reference TRBV30 and TRBJ1-5 gives the whole variable domain SQTIHQWPATLVQPVGSPLSLECTVEGTSNPNLYWYRQAAGRGLQLLFYSVGIGQISSEVPQNLSASRPQDRQFILSSKKLLLSDSGFYLCAWSATKGQPQHFGDGTRLSIL.

CDR3: CASGRTTPDIQYF. The DNA for the CDR3 is TGTGCCAGCGGTCGAACTACACCGGACATTCAGTACTTC. This chain joins TRBV27 and TRBJ2-4, with no clear D. From germline, CDR1 is MNHEY and CDR2 SMNVEV (reference sequence). This CDR3 comprises 13 residues. The V gene lost 8 bases and the J gene lost 8 bases, with 16 bases spanning the gap.

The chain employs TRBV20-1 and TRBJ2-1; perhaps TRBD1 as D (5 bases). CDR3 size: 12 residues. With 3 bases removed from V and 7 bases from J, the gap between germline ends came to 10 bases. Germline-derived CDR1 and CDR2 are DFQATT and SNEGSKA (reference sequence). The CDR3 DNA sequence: TGCAGTGCTAGTGGGGCTTCAAATGAGCAGTTCTTC. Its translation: CSASGASNEQFF.

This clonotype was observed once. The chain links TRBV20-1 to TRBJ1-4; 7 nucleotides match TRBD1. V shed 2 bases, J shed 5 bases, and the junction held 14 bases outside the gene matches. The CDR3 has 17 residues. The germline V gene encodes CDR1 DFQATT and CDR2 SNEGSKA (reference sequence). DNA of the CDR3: TGCAGTGCTAGACTACCGCAACAGGGGCGGGGGAATGAAAAACTGTTTTTT. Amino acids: CSARLPQQGRGNEKLFF.

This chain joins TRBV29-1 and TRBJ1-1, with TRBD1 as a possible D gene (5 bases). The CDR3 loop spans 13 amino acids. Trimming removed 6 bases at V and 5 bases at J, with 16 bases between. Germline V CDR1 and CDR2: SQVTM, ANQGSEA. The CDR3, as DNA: TGCAGCGTCGTCGAGGGGCCGGGGACTGAAGCTTTCTTT. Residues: CSVVEGPGTEAFF.

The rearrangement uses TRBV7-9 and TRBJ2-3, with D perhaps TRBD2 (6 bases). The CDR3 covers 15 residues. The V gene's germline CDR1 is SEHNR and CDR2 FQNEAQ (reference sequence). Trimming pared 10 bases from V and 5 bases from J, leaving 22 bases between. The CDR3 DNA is TGTGCCACCAGTGATCCCCGGGAGCATCAAGATACGCAGTATTTT. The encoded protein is CATSDPREHQDTQYF.

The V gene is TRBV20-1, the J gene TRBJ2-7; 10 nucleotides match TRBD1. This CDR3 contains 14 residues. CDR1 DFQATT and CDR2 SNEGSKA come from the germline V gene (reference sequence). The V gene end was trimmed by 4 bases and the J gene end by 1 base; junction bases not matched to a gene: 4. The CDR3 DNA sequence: TGCAGTGCTATCAGACAGGGGGCATCCTACGAGCAGTACTTC. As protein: CSAIRQGASYEQYF.

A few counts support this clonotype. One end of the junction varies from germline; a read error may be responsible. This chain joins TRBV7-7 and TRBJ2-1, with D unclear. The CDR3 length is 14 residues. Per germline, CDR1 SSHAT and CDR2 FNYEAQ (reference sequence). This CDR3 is CASSFEVGSNEQFF. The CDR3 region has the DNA TGTGCTAGCAGCTTCGAGGTCGGGTCCAATGAGCAGTTCTTC.